The 32 T cell receptor beta chains given below trace back to one sample, sequenced in a study of response to subunit inactivated influenza vaccine. TCRdb reprocessed the RT-PCR reads with MiXCR, giving one entry per CDR3 protein. The sample carries under 750,000 distinct CDR3 sequences, 10% to 15% recorded once. The sample in question was PBMCs from blood, obtained on the day of vaccination. The receptors shown here come from a man over 45 who received an inactivated influenza vaccine.

This clonotype has more than one count but fewer than ten. This chain connects TRBV20-1 to TRBJ1-1; the match to TRBD1 covers 11 bases. Trimming took 3 bases from V and 5 from J; bases not matched to a gene: 5. The CDR3 has 14 amino acids. In germline, CDR1 is DFQATT, CDR2 SNEGSKA (reference sequence). CDR3 in DNA: TGCAGTGCTAGCGGACAGGGGGCGCGGACTGAAGCTTTCTTT. This gives the protein CSASGQGARTEAFF.

The chain combines TRBV10-3 with TRBJ2-5, with D perhaps matching TRBD1 (5 bases). Germline V gene data show CDR1 as ENHRY and CDR2 as SYGVKD. The CDR3 spans 12 residues. The germline V and J ends were trimmed by 11 bases and 1 base, with 11 bases remaining between them. CDR3 region: CASAQGQETQYF. The CDR3 DNA reads as TGTGCCTCCGCCCAGGGCCAAGAGACCCAGTACTTC.

The rearrangement links TRBV6-2 or TRBV6-3 to TRBJ2-1; possibly TRBD1 for D (6 bases). Germline V lookup: CDR1 MNHEY, CDR2 SVGEGT. The CDR3 is made up of 16 amino acids. V dropped 0 bases and J dropped 4 bases, with 13 bases sitting between them. The CDR3 region is CASSYSTGTVYNEQFF. CDR3 coding DNA: TGTGCCAGCAGTTACTCTACAGGGACGGTGTACAATGAGCAGTTCTTC.

The chain uses TRBV2 and TRBJ2-3; weak D call: TRBD2 (5 bases). Looked up from germline, CDR1 is SNHLY and CDR2 is FYNNEI. Between the trimmed V and J ends, which lost 2 bases and 0 bases, there was a span of 12 bases. The CDR3 length is 16 residues. The DNA for the CDR3 is TGTGCCAGCAGTGAACTCATAGCGACTAGCACAGATACGCAGTATTTT. Translating gives CASSELIATSTDTQYF.

The chain employs TRBV5-6 and TRBJ2-5; D could derive from TRBD1 or TRBD2 (6 bases each). This CDR3 comprises 14 residues. CDR1 is SGHDT, CDR2 YYEEEE, per germline. V lost 2 bases and J 5 bases, leaving 13 bases between the germline ends. The CDR3 sequence: CASSFGGRWETQYF. CDR3 DNA: TGTGCCAGCAGCTTTGGGGGGCGCTGGGAGACCCAGTACTTC.

This clonotype was recorded at least ten times. The chain uses TRBV4-2 and TRBJ1-2, with TRBD1 matching over 8 bases. Germline V gene lookup returns CDR1 LGHNA and CDR2 YNFKEQ. J lost 2 bases, V lost 4 bases, and 15 bases had no gene match. This CDR3 spans 18 amino acids. This CDR3 is CASSPHYAGQGSNYGYTF. The CDR3 DNA follows: TGTGCCAGCAGCCCTCACTACGCCGGACAGGGCTCCAACTATGGCTACACCTTC.

This clonotype was seen a few times. This chain uses TRBV7-9 with TRBJ1-6; unclear D gene. Trimming cost V 5 bases and J 6 bases, with 11 bases left between them. Germline V gives CDR1 SEHNR, CDR2 FQNEAQ (reference sequence). The CDR3 covers 14 residues. As DNA, the CDR3 is TGTGCCAGCAGCCTAACACAATCTAATTCACCCCTCCACTTT. This sequence encodes CASSLTQSNSPLHF.

This clonotype came up a few times. The rearrangement links TRBV30 to TRBJ2-1; either TRBD1 or TRBD2 may fit D (6 bases each). V dropped 8 bases and J dropped 4 bases, with 21 bases sitting between them. Germline CDR1 reads GTSNPN; CDR2 reads SVGIG (reference sequence). The length of the CDR3 is 15 residues. This chain's CDR3 is CARSRGPRGYNEQFF. DNA of the CDR3: TGTGCCCGCTCGCGGGGCCCTAGGGGGTACAATGAGCAGTTCTTC.

The V gene is TRBV29-1, the J gene TRBJ1-5, with D possibly being TRBD1 (6 bases). Germline CDR1 and CDR2: SQVTM and ANQGSEA. Trimming shortened V by 4 bases and J by 4 bases, and 11 bases separated the two germline ends. The CDR3 has 13 amino acids. The CDR3 region is CSVVQGENQPQHF. CDR3 bases: TGCAGCGTTGTACAGGGCGAGAATCAGCCCCAGCATTTT.

A few counts support this clonotype. The genes are TRBV7-8 and TRBJ2-1; D ambiguous. Germline CDR1 reads SGHVS; CDR2 reads FQNEAQ. V lost 2 bases, J lost 9 bases, and 14 bases lay in between. The length of the CDR3 is 14 residues. Here the CDR3 reads CASSLWSEWGEQFF. The CDR3 DNA reads as TGTGCCAGCAGCTTATGGAGCGAGTGGGGTGAGCAGTTCTTC.

This clonotype has at least ten counts. The V and J genes are TRBV12-3 or TRBV12-4 and TRBJ2-2, with 12 bases lining up with TRBD2. This CDR3 has 16 amino acids. The J segment lost 4 bases and the V segment lost 7 bases, leaving 7 bases of the junction unmatched. This CDR3 reads CASTQLAGGLTGELFF. CDR3 DNA sequence: TGTGCCAGCACCCAACTAGCGGGAGGACTCACCGGGGAGCTGTTTTTT.

This chain joins TRBV7-9 and TRBJ2-4; D is possibly TRBD1 (5 bases). The CDR3 runs 14 residues. Germline CDR1 is SEHNR and CDR2 is FQNEAQ (reference sequence). V was clipped by 1 base and J by 6 bases, with 10 bases between them. The CDR3 spells CASSLVAGINIQYF. The CDR3 DNA sequence: TGTGCCAGCAGCTTAGTAGCAGGGATAAACATTCAGTACTTC.

This clonotype came up a few times. This chain connects TRBV6-5 to TRBJ2-7; the match to TRBD2 covers 7 bases. V trimming: 6 bases; J trimming: 7 bases; junction bases outside the gene matches: 6. This CDR3 has 12 amino acids. The germline V gene has CDR1 MNHEY and CDR2 SVGAGI. The CDR3 is CASSPGRLEQYF. CDR3 coding DNA: TGTGCCAGCAGCCCCGGGAGGCTGGAGCAGTACTTC.

The chain links TRBV2 to TRBJ2-3, with TRBD1 identical over 7 bases. This CDR3 comprises 14 residues. Germline trimming cut 8 bases from V and 2 bases from J; bases unmatched to any gene: 7. Per germline, CDR1 SNHLY and CDR2 FYNNEI. The chain's CDR3 is CASLGQVITDTQYF. The CDR3, as DNA: TGTGCCAGCCTTGGACAGGTGATCACAGATACGCAGTATTTT.

This chain uses TRBV30 with TRBJ2-6, with D tentatively TRBD1 (5 bases). Germline V gene data show CDR1 as GTSNPN and CDR2 as SVGIG (reference sequence). V lost 3 bases to trimming and J lost 4 bases, with 13 bases between them. This CDR3 has 15 amino acids. The chain's CDR3 is CAWSRGQPGANVLTF. CDR3 coding DNA: TGTGCCTGGAGCCGAGGACAACCAGGGGCCAACGTCCTGACTTTC.

This clonotype occurred a few times. The chain carries TRBV4-3 and TRBJ2-3; TRBD1 aligns across 7 bases. The length of the CDR3 is 16 residues. Germline CDR1 LGHNA, CDR2 YSLEER. Losses at the gene ends were 3 bases for V and 2 bases for J; bases not matched to a gene: 8. CDR3 protein: CASSHSRGYYTDTQYF. CDR3 nucleotides: TGCGCCAGCAGCCACTCCAGGGGGTATTACACAGATACGCAGTATTTT.

In the case of this clonotype: A read error may produce the germline difference seen at one junction end. V is TRBV4-2 and J is TRBJ2-1; maybe TRBD1 (6 bases). Germline CDR1 and CDR2: LGHNA and YNFKEQ. The CDR3 extends over 17 amino acids. CDR3 amino acids: CASSQDWTDVSFNEQFF. The CDR3 DNA reads TGTGCCAGCAGCCAAGATTGGACAGACGTCTCCTTCAATGAGCAGTTCTTC.

V and J are TRBV29-1 and TRBJ2-1, with D possibly matching TRBD2 (5 bases). The CDR3 is 15 residues long. Germline loops: CDR1 SQVTM, CDR2 ANQGSEA. V was trimmed by 4 bases and J by 1 base, leaving 14 bases between them. The CDR3 sequence: CSVGYRETSYNEQFF. The CDR3 bases are TGCAGCGTTGGATACCGGGAAACTTCCTACAATGAGCAGTTCTTC.

The chain joins TRBV12-3 or TRBV12-4 to TRBJ2-3; D gene unclear. V shed 1 base and J shed 4 bases, with 6 bases lying between them. CDR3 length: 13 amino acids. CDR3 protein: CASSLGIPDTQYF. CDR3 sequence (DNA): TGTGCCAGCAGTTTAGGGATACCAGATACGCAGTATTTT.

The chain couples TRBV28 to TRBJ1-5; 7 nucleotides line up with TRBD1. There are 12 residues in the CDR3. Germline V CDR1 and CDR2: MDHEN, SYDVKM. The V gene end was trimmed by 6 bases and the J gene end by 7 bases; junction bases not matched to a gene: 3. The CDR3 is CASRTTGQPQHF. CDR3 DNA: TGTGCCAGCAGGACGACAGGGCAGCCCCAGCATTTT. Complete variable domain (other parts from reference TRBV28 and TRBJ1-5): DVKVTQSSRYLVKRTGEKVFLECVQDMDHENMFWYRQDPGLGLRLIYFSYDVKMKEKGDIPEGYSVSREKKERFSLILESASTNQTSMYLCASRTTGQPQHFGDGTRLSIL.

This clonotype occurred a few times. This chain uses TRBV7-9 with TRBJ2-5; 7 bases are shared with TRBD1. The CDR3 spans 14 residues. Germline V CDR1 and CDR2: SEHNR, FQNEAQ (reference sequence). V dropped 4 bases and J dropped 2; count of bases not matched to a gene: 4. The CDR3 here is CASSWDSLQETQYF. In nucleotides, the CDR3 is TGTGCCAGCAGCTGGGACAGCCTTCAAGAGACCCAGTACTTC.

J is TRBJ2-1 and V is TRBV7-9; D unclear. The V gene's germline CDR1 is SEHNR and CDR2 FQNEAQ (reference sequence). This CDR3 is built from 11 residues. The V end lost 5 bases, the J end lost 10 bases, and 9 bases lay between the germline ends. The CDR3 region is CASSADREQFF. The CDR3 DNA sequence: TGTGCCAGCAGCGCGGATCGGGAGCAGTTCTTC.

This clonotype was seen only a few times. The J gene is TRBJ1-2, the V gene TRBV4-2; D unresolved. In germline, CDR1 is LGHNA, CDR2 YNFKEQ. The CDR3 is 15 residues long. Trimming removed 1 base from V and 0 bases from J, with 9 bases in between. Written as DNA, the CDR3 is TGTGCCAGCAGCCAAGTTCAAGTAACTAACTATGGCTACACCTTC. Protein: CASSQVQVTNYGYTF.

This chain joins TRBV9 and TRBJ2-2; D is undetermined. CDR1 and CDR2 from the germline V gene are SGDLS and YYNGEE. V gave up 0 bases and J gave up 0 bases, with 12 bases separating them. The CDR3 is 17 residues long. The CDR3 region is CASSVDSATANTGELFF. The CDR3 region has the DNA TGTGCCAGCAGCGTAGATTCAGCGACGGCGAACACCGGGGAGCTGTTTTTT.

This clonotype was counted many times. CDR3: CASSYGAASPPILYEQYF. As DNA, the CDR3 is TGTGCCAGCAGCTACGGGGCCGCGAGTCCTCCTATCCTCTACGAGCAGTACTTC. The V call is TRBV11-1, the J call TRBJ2-7; possibly TRBD1 or TRBD2 for D (5 bases each). Looked up from germline, CDR1 is SGHAT and CDR2 is FQDESV (reference sequence). V shed 4 bases and J shed 3 bases, with 25 bases lying between them. CDR3 size: 18 residues.

The chain has TRBV29-1 and TRBJ2-1, with D possibly being TRBD1 (6 bases). Trimming left V 2 bases short and J 8 bases short, with 16 bases between. From germline, CDR1 is SQVTM and CDR2 ANQGSEA. The CDR3 runs 14 residues. CDR3 sequence: CSVERVRGGDEQFF. The CDR3 DNA reads TGCAGCGTTGAACGGGTCAGGGGCGGAGATGAGCAGTTCTTC.

This chain connects TRBV6-1 to TRBJ1-1; no clear D. This CDR3 has 14 amino acids. Trimming pared 7 bases from V and 0 bases from J, leaving 12 bases between. Germline CDR1 reads MNHNS; CDR2 reads SASEGT. The CDR3 spells CASTRSTLNTEAFF. In nucleotides, the CDR3 is TGTGCCAGCACCCGATCCACCTTGAACACTGAAGCTTTCTTT.

Remarks on this clonotype: One end of the junction does not line up with germline, which may come from a read error. This sequence joins TRBV3-1 and TRBJ2-3; D may match TRBD1 or TRBD2 (5 bases each). The length of the CDR3 is 17 residues. The V gene's germline CDR1 is LGHDT and CDR2 YNNKEL (reference sequence). The CDR3 nucleotides are TGTGCCAGCTGCCAAGATGGTCGAGGGGTTAGCACAGATACGCAGTATTTT. It codes for CASCQDGRGVSTDTQYF.

The V gene is TRBV20-1, the J gene TRBJ1-2; tentatively, D is TRBD1 (6 bases). The CDR3 spans 13 residues. The V and J ends lost 1 base and 2 bases respectively, with 8 bases between them. Germline V gives CDR1 DFQATT, CDR2 SNEGSKA (reference sequence). The CDR3: CSARGTENYGYTF. DNA of the CDR3: TGCAGTGCTAGAGGGACAGAAAACTATGGCTACACCTTC.

This clonotype has a handful of counts. This sequence joins TRBV5-1 and TRBJ2-7, with 7 nucleotides matching TRBD1. With V trimmed by 0 bases and J by 3 bases, 9 bases remained unmatched. Germline V gives CDR1 SGHRS, CDR2 YFSETQ. This CDR3 has 16 residues. The CDR3 DNA reads TGCGCCAGCAGCTTGGGGTGGGGACAGCTACTCTACGAGCAGTACTTC. Translated, it gives CASSLGWGQLLYEQYF.

The sample holds a few counts of this clonotype. The chain recombines TRBV21-1 with TRBJ1-3; TRBD1, as called in the table, went unchecked against the DNA. TRBV21-1 corresponds to a pseudogene. This CDR3 region has 18 residues. CDR3 in DNA: TGTGCCAGCAGCCTTACCTTTCCCGGGACAAACTCTGGAAACACCATATATTTT. Protein product: CASSLTFPGTNSGNTIYF.

The rearrangement uses TRBV7-9 and TRBJ2-7; no firm D call. The germline V gene has CDR1 SEHNR and CDR2 FQNEAQ (reference sequence). The CDR3 spans 14 residues. V was pared by 1 base and J by 7 bases, with 14 bases between. The CDR3 loop reads CASSLVSSPIEQYF. The CDR3 region has the DNA TGTGCCAGCAGCTTAGTTTCTTCTCCGATTGAGCAGTACTTC.